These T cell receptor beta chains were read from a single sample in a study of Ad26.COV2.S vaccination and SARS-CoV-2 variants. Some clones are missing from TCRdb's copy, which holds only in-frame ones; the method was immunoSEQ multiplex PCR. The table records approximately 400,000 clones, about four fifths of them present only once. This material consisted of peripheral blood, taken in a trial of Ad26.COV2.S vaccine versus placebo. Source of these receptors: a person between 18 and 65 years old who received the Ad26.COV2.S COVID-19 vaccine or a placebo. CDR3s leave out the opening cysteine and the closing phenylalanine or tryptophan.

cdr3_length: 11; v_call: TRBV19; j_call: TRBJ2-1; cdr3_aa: ASSPRGQDEQF
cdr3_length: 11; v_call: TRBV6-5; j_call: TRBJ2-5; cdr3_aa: ASSRGGLETQY
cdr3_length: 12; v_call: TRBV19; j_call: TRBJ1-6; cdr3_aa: ASSPGTGTSPLH
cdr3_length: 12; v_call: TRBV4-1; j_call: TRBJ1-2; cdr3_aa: ASSQDQGNYGYT
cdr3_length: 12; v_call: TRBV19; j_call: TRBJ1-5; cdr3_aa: ASSIDSINQPQH
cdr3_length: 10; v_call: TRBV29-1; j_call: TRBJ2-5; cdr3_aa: SVEKGGQTQY
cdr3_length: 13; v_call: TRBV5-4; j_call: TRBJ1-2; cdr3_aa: ASSSLGTGGYGYT
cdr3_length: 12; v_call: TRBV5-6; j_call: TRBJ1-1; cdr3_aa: ASSLRGRNTEAF
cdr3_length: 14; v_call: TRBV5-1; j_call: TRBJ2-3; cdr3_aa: ASSLEQGGGADTQY
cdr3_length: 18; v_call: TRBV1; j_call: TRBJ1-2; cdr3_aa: TSSQDPEGDRGRPDYGYT
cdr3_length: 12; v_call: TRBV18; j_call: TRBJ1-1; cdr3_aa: ASSRSSLNTEAF
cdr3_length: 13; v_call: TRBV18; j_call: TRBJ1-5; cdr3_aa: ASSPPGQGNQPQH
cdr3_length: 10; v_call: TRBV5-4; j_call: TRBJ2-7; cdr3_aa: ASGRTRSEQY
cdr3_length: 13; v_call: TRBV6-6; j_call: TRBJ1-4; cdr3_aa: ASSYTGTPAEKLF
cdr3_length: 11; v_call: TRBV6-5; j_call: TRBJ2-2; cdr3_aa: ASRDSNTGELF
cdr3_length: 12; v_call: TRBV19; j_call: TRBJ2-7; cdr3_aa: ASGARGIGDEQY
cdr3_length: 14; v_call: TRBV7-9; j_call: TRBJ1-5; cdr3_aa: ASSSTGARGNQPQH
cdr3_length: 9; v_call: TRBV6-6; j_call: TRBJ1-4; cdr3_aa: ASSYGEKLF